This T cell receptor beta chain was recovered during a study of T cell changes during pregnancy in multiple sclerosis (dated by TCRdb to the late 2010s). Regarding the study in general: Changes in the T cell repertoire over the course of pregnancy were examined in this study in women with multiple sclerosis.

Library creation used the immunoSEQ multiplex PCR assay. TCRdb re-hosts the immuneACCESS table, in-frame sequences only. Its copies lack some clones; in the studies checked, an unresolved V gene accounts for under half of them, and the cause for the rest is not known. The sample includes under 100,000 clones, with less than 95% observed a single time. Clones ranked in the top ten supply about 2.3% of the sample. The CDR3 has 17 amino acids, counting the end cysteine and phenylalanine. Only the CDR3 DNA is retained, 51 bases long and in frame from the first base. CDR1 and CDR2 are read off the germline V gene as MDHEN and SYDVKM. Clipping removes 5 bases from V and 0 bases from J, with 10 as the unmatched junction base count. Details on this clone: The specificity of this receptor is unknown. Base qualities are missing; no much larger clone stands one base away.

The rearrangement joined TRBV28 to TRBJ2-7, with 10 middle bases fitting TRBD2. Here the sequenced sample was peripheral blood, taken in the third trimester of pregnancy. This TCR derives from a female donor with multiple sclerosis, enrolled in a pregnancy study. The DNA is TGTGCCAGCAGTGCGATAGCGGGGGGAACGAGCTCCTACGAGCAGTACTTC. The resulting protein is CASSAIAGGTSSYEQYF.